These 17 T cell receptor beta chains were sequenced from one sample in a study of blood T cells in healthy people across ages. The use of a sample-barcoded 5' primer and a J-beta primer mix characterized a second PCR of roughly 6 to 11 cycles. TCRdb re-called the 5' RACE reads with MiXCR, one entry per CDR3 protein. The top ten clones hold roughly a tenth of a sample with about 930,000 distinct CDR3 sequences, roughly 28% of them seen once. The sample was also linked to a second study, of T cells of mothers and their children.

The sample comprised blood. Every receptor here comes from a woman aged 35 to 49 in good health.

This clonotype was detected only a few times. The chain recombines TRBV15 with TRBJ2-7; D gene uncertain. The CDR3 is made up of 12 amino acids. Per the germline V gene, CDR1 is LNHNV and CDR2 is YYDKDF (reference sequence). V lost 0 bases and J 9 bases, leaving 9 bases between the germline ends. The CDR3: CATSRDQQRQYF. The CDR3 region has the DNA TGTGCCACCAGCAGAGATCAGCAGCGGCAGTACTTC.

This clonotype was recorded many times. The chain has TRBV28 and TRBJ2-4; a weak D match, TRBD1 (5 bases). Germline CDR1 and CDR2: MDHEN and SYDVKM. The CDR3 extends over 18 amino acids. Trimming stripped 6 bases from V and 2 bases from J, with 23 bases between. CDR3 protein: CASSPPEGRDLSKNIQYF. The CDR3 DNA reads TGTGCCAGCAGCCCCCCCGAAGGCAGGGATCTATCCAAAAACATTCAGTACTTC.

The chain joins TRBV29-1 to TRBJ1-1, with D maybe TRBD1 (5 bases). Germline V gene lookup returns CDR1 SQVTM and CDR2 ANQGSEA. Between the trimmed V and J ends, which lost 4 bases and 6 bases, there was a span of 15 bases. The CDR3 spans 13 residues. CDR3 sequence: CSVAGGYGAEAFF. CDR3 coding DNA: TGCAGCGTTGCGGGGGGTTATGGGGCTGAAGCTTTCTTT.

This clonotype was counted between two and nine times. V is TRBV4-3 and J is TRBJ2-3; D possibly matches TRBD1 or TRBD2 (5 bases each). Germline values: CDR1 LGHNA, CDR2 YSLEER. The CDR3 is made up of 17 amino acids. Trimming cost V 4 bases and J 0 bases, with 17 bases left between them. Here the CDR3 DNA reads TGCGCCAGCAGCCCGCACGGGACGCAGTATAGCACAGATACGCAGTATTTT. Residues: CASSPHGTQYSTDTQYF.

CDR3 in amino acids: CASSYSRLGRDNEQFF. The CDR3 DNA is TGTGCCAGCAGTTACTCGAGACTAGGGAGAGACAATGAGCAGTTCTTC. The chain links TRBV6-5 to TRBJ2-1, with a weak D call TRBD2 (6 bases). V was pared by 0 bases and J by 5 bases, with 14 bases between. Germline V CDR1 and CDR2: MNHEY, SVGAGI. This CDR3 region has 16 residues.

V is TRBV2 and J is TRBJ1-1; D remains unclear. V was shortened by 4 bases and J by 7 bases, with 10 bases between the two germline ends. The V gene's germline CDR1 is SNHLY and CDR2 FYNNEI. The length of the CDR3 is 12 residues. DNA for the CDR3: TGTGCCAGCAGTGCCGACAACGGTGAAGCTTTCTTT. Translated, it gives CASSADNGEAFF. The full variable domain, rest sourced from reference TRBV2 and TRBJ1-1, is EPEVTQTPSHQVTQMGQEVILRCVPISNHLYFYWYRQILGQKVEFLVSFYNNEISEKSEIFDDQFSVERPDGSNFTLKIRSTKLEDSAMYFCASSADNGEAFFGQGTRLTVV.

The chain couples TRBV2 to TRBJ2-7; 10 bases fit TRBD1. The ends lost 4 bases at V and 6 bases at J; junction bases unmatched: 6. This CDR3 contains 14 residues. Germline V lookup: CDR1 SNHLY, CDR2 FYNNEI. CDR3 nucleotide sequence: TGTGCCAGCAGTGTTTGGGGACAGGGGAGCGAGCAGTACTTC. Its translation: CASSVWGQGSEQYF.

A few counts support this clonotype. The rearrangement joins TRBV20-1 to TRBJ1-2, with D tentatively TRBD1 (5 bases). The CDR3 totals 15 residues. Germline CDR1 is DFQATT and CDR2 is SNEGSKA (reference sequence). Trimming took 1 base from V and 4 from J, leaving 16 bases between them. CDR3 region: CSARAPREPGYGYTF. The CDR3 DNA follows: TGCAGTGCTAGAGCCCCCAGGGAACCGGGCTATGGCTACACCTTC.

There are a few counts of this clonotype. One end of the junction does not line up with germline, which may come from a read error. The chain links TRBV29-1 to TRBJ2-7, with 7 bases aligning to TRBD1. This CDR3 is 13 amino acids long. The germline V gene encodes CDR1 SQVTM and CDR2 ANQGSEA. The CDR3 DNA reads as TGCGGCGTGGTTGGACAGGCGGTTGGGGAGCAGTACTTC. Its protein is CGVVGQAVGEQYF.

This clonotype was observed a handful of times. A much bigger clone sits one base away, suggesting this may be a read error. J is TRBJ2-7 and V is TRBV28, with D possibly TRBD2 on 6 matching bases. Germline values: CDR1 MDHEN, CDR2 SYDVKM. The CDR3 is 14 residues long. The CDR3 is CVSSSPGRENEQYF. CDR3 DNA: TGTGTCAGCAGTTCCCCTGGCCGGGAGAACGAGCAGTACTTC.

The genes are TRBV29-1 and TRBJ2-3, with TRBD2 matching 8 bases. V shed 5 bases and J 2 bases; nucleotides not matched to a gene: 6. Germline V gives CDR1 SQVTM, CDR2 ANQGSEA. The CDR3 length is 14 residues. CDR3 DNA sequence: TGCAGCGTTAAAACTAGCGGTTCCACAGATACGCAGTATTTT. Translating it yields CSVKTSGSTDTQYF.

This clonotype was counted many times. This rearrangement joins TRBV6-5 to TRBJ2-7, with D tentatively TRBD1 (6 bases). The CDR3 length is 14 residues. CDR1 is MNHEY, CDR2 SVGAGI, per germline. Trimming pared 4 bases from V and 3 bases from J, leaving 13 bases between. This chain's CDR3 is CASSLITGRYEQYF. CDR3 nucleotides: TGTGCCAGCAGTTTAATAACAGGGCGCTACGAGCAGTACTTC.

This clonotype came up many times. This chain joins TRBV4-2 and TRBJ2-7; 12 bases align to TRBD2. The V gene's germline CDR1 is LGHNA and CDR2 YNFKEQ. V was clipped by 2 bases and J by 0 bases; unmatched bases: 2. This CDR3 is 16 amino acids long. CDR3 bases: TGTGCCAGCAGCCAACCTAGCGGGGGGGTCTCCTACGAGCAGTACTTC. Its protein product is CASSQPSGGVSYEQYF.

V and J are TRBV2 and TRBJ1-6; weak D call: TRBD1 (5 bases). The V end lost 10 bases, the J end lost 7 bases, and 20 bases lay between the germline ends. The CDR3 has 15 residues. Germline V gene lookup returns CDR1 SNHLY and CDR2 FYNNEI. CDR3 nucleotide sequence: TGTGCCATCTCGACTGTAGGGACGGCGAATTCACCCCTCCACTTT. Encoded protein: CAISTVGTANSPLHF.

This chain links TRBV7-3 with TRBJ2-5; possibly TRBD1 for D (6 bases). The CDR3 runs to 15 residues. Germline loops: CDR1 SGHTA, CDR2 FQGTGA. V was trimmed by 2 bases and J by 7 bases, leaving 17 bases between them. This CDR3 is CASSLLTGRPWTQYF. CDR3 DNA: TGTGCCAGCAGCTTATTAACAGGGCGCCCCTGGACCCAGTACTTC.

The rearrangement uses TRBV9 and TRBJ1-1, with D hard to call. Per the germline V gene, CDR1 is SGDLS and CDR2 is YYNGEE. CDR3 length: 13 amino acids. V lost 0 bases and J lost 8, with 11 bases in between. The CDR3 spells CASSVGGSTEAFF. The CDR3 DNA reads as TGTGCCAGCAGCGTAGGTGGTTCGACAGAAGCTTTCTTT. Drawing the rest from reference TRBV9 and TRBJ1-1, the complete variable domain is DSGVTQTPKHLITATGQRVTLRCSPRSGDLSVYWYQQSLDQGLQFLIQYYNGEERAKGNILERFSAQQFPDLHSELNLSSLELGDSALYFCASSVGGSTEAFFGQGTRLTVV.

This clonotype was found a few times. V is TRBV12-3 or TRBV12-4 and J is TRBJ2-5, with 12 bases lining up with TRBD2. The CDR3 runs 15 residues. The V segment lost 8 bases and the J segment 5 bases; nucleotides outside the gene matches: 9. The CDR3 nucleotides read TGTGCCAGCGCCAAACGGACTAGCGGGGAGGAGACCCAGTACTTC. This translates into CASAKRTSGEETQYF.